These 21 T cell receptor beta chains share one sample of origin, sequenced in a study of OX40 agonist ivuxolimab in advanced cancers. TCRdb's copy holds only in-frame clones and misses some; the assay was immunoSEQ multiplex PCR. The table shows roughly 80,000 clones, with more than 85% occurring only once. The sequencing used CD4+ or CD8+ T cells sorted from blood, collected in a trial of the OX40 agonist ivuxolimab. These TCRs come from an adult with an advanced solid tumor such as melanoma, head and neck, liver or kidney cancer.

The CDR3 DNA reads TGTGCCAGCAGCTTACAACCCGGGGTCTCAGAGCAGTACTTC. Translation gives CASSLQPGVSEQYF. This chain joins TRBV7-3 and TRBJ2-7, with D possibly being TRBD2 (5 bases). CDR3 length equals 14 residues. Germline loops: CDR1 SGHTA, CDR2 FQGTGA. Trimming removed 2 bases at V and 7 bases at J, with 15 bases between.

The table lists this clone with a count of one. This sequence joins TRBV4-1 and TRBJ2-3; D is perhaps TRBD2 (5 bases). The germline V gene has CDR1 MGHRA and CDR2 YSYEKL. V was cut by 0 bases and J by 7 bases, with 14 bases left in between. This CDR3 has 15 amino acids. The CDR3 DNA sequence: TGCGCCAGCAGCCAAGATCCGAGCGGATGGAATACGCAGTATTTT. Translated: CASSQDPSGWNTQYF.

This chain connects TRBV4-3 to TRBJ2-1; D might be TRBD2 (6 bases). The CDR3 covers 17 residues. The V and J ends lost 4 bases and 5 bases respectively, with 21 bases between them. The V gene's germline CDR1 is LGHNA and CDR2 YSLEER. This CDR3 reads CASSRIRERLRNNEQFF. Here the CDR3 DNA reads TGCGCCAGCAGCCGAATACGGGAGCGGCTGCGAAACAATGAGCAGTTCTTC.

V usage is TRBV6-5 and J usage is TRBJ1-5; no reliable D call. Trimming removed 0 bases from V and 3 bases from J, with 9 bases in between. Germline lookup yields CDR1 MNHEY and CDR2 SVGAGI. This CDR3 spans 15 amino acids. The CDR3 spells CASSYSKVSNQPQHF. The CDR3 DNA reads TGTGCCAGCAGTTACTCGAAAGTTTCCAATCAGCCCCAGCATTTT.

This clone was recorded a few times. The chain links TRBV15 to TRBJ2-2, with D perhaps matching TRBD2 (6 bases). Trimming took off 2 bases at V and 7 bases at J, with 14 bases between the two ends. CDR1 is LNHNV and CDR2 is YYDKDF in the germline V gene (reference sequence). The CDR3 runs to 15 residues. CDR3 residues: CATSRPSLGGGELFF. The CDR3 nucleotides are TGTGCCACCAGCAGACCCAGTTTGGGGGGCGGGGAGCTGTTTTTT.

This clone was seen once. The chain employs TRBV7-6 and TRBJ1-1; D ambiguous. V was cut by 2 bases and J by 1 base, with 8 bases left in between. CDR3 size: 14 residues. Per germline, CDR1 SGHVS and CDR2 FNYEAQ. CDR3 nucleotides: TGTGCCAGCAGCTTACTTCCACAGAACACTGAAGCTTTCTTT. This encodes CASSLLPQNTEAFF.

V gene TRBV27 combines with J gene TRBJ2-1; 12 nucleotides agree with TRBD2. This CDR3 comprises 17 residues. CDR1 MNHEY and CDR2 SMNVEV come from the germline V gene (reference sequence). Trimming took 5 bases from V and 1 from J; bases not matched to a gene: 6. The CDR3 sequence: CASSTRLAGVSYNEQFF. The CDR3 DNA sequence: TGTGCCAGCAGTACGAGACTAGCGGGAGTGTCCTACAATGAGCAGTTCTTC.

This chain joins TRBV27 and TRBJ2-5, with TRBD2 as a possible D gene (6 bases). Trimming removed 0 bases from V and 4 bases from J, with 9 bases in between. CDR3 size: 14 residues. Germline CDR1 reads MNHEY; CDR2 reads SMNVEV (reference sequence). The CDR3 DNA follows: TGTGCCAGCAGTTTATCGCGGGGTCGAGAGACCCAGTACTTC. Its translation: CASSLSRGRETQYF.

The V gene is TRBV4-3, the J gene TRBJ2-6, with D uncertain. V was pared by 5 bases and J by 0 bases, with 8 bases between. The CDR3 is 15 residues long. Germline CDR1 reads LGHNA; CDR2 reads YSLEER. The CDR3 coding sequence is TGCGCCAGCAGCGGAGCCGGCTCTGGGGCCAACGTCCTGACTTTC. This codes for CASSGAGSGANVLTF.

Concerning this clone: Other DNA sequences from this sample encode an identical CDR3 as well. The chain uses TRBV2 and TRBJ1-1; D unresolved. V was trimmed by 1 base and J by 5 bases, leaving 8 bases between them. The CDR3 sequence is 13 residues long. Germline CDR1 reads SNHLY; CDR2 reads FYNNEI. The CDR3 DNA reads TGTGCCAGCAGTGAAGGTGCCGGGACTGAAGCTTTCTTT. Its protein product is CASSEGAGTEAFF.

This rearrangement joins TRBV9 to TRBJ2-7; D not certain. V lost 0 bases and J 3 bases, leaving 16 bases between the germline ends. The CDR3 totals 16 residues. Per germline, CDR1 SGDLS and CDR2 YYNGEE. The CDR3 region is CASSVGGSPMFYEQYF. CDR3 sequence (DNA): TGTGCCAGCAGCGTAGGCGGTAGTCCGATGTTCTACGAGCAGTACTTC.

The chain is built from TRBV30 and TRBJ1-6, with unresolved D. The CDR3 totals 17 residues. Looked up from germline, CDR1 is GTSNPN and CDR2 is SVGIG (reference sequence). V lost 3 bases, J lost 0 bases, and 15 bases lay in between. The CDR3 sequence is CAWSLPYPGSYNSPLHF. CDR3 DNA sequence: TGTGCCTGGAGCTTGCCCTACCCGGGCTCCTATAATTCACCCCTCCACTTT. Full variable domain (outside the CDR3, taken from reference TRBV30 and TRBJ1-6): SQTIHQWPATLVQPVGSPLSLECTVEGTSNPNLYWYRQAAGRGLQLLFYSVGIGQISSEVPQNLSASRPQDRQFILSSKKLLLSDSGFYLCAWSLPYPGSYNSPLHFGNGTRLTVT.

V usage is TRBV19 and J usage is TRBJ1-5; TRBD1 agrees at 7 bases. The CDR3 covers 15 residues. The trim removed 9 bases at V and 0 bases at J, leaving 8 bases unmatched. Germline CDR1 LNHDA, CDR2 SQIVND (reference sequence). CDR3 amino acids: CARWARGNSNQPQHF. In DNA, the CDR3 is TGTGCCAGATGGGCCAGGGGGAATAGCAATCAGCCCCAGCATTTT.

The genes are TRBV5-5 and TRBJ2-2; tentatively, D is TRBD1 (5 bases). The CDR3 totals 17 residues. Trimming cost V 0 bases and J 3 bases, with 15 bases left between them. Germline V gene data show CDR1 as SGHKS and CDR2 as YYEKEE (reference sequence). The CDR3 sequence is CASSLEWRSGYTGELFF. The CDR3 bases are TGTGCCAGCAGCTTGGAATGGCGATCAGGGTACACCGGGGAGCTGTTTTTT.

The chain is built from TRBV7-2 and TRBJ2-5; D tentatively reads TRBD1 or TRBD2 (5 bases each). The CDR3 contains 13 residues. Germline V CDR1 and CDR2: SGHTA, FQGNSA. V lost 2 bases and J 4 bases, leaving 8 bases between the germline ends. This CDR3 is CASSLQGRETQYF. The DNA for the CDR3 is TGTGCCAGCAGCTTACAGGGACGAGAGACCCAGTACTTC. Using reference TRBV7-2 and TRBJ2-5 for the parts outside the CDR3, the full variable domain is GAGVSQSPSNKVTEKGKDVELRCDPISGHTALYWYRQSLGQGLEFLIYFQGNSAPDKSGLPSDRFSAERTGGSVSTLTIQRTQQEDSAVYLCASSLQGRETQYFGPGTRLLVL.

This chain links TRBV19 with TRBJ1-3; a possible D gene is TRBD1 (6 bases). Trimming removed 9 bases from V and 5 bases from J, with 14 bases in between. Germline V gives CDR1 LNHDA, CDR2 SQIVND (reference sequence). The CDR3 is 13 amino acids. The CDR3, as DNA: TGTGCCAGCTCAGGGGAAGGTAGAAACACCATATATTTT. It codes for CASSGEGRNTIYF.

This clone was detected only once. The chain links TRBV6-5 to TRBJ1-5, with a weak D call TRBD1 (5 bases). Trimming stripped 2 bases from V and 8 bases from J, with 10 bases between. This CDR3 has 13 amino acids. Germline V lookup: CDR1 MNHEY, CDR2 SVGAGI. CDR3 sequence (DNA): TGTGCCAGCAGTTACGAAAAAGGGGAGCCCCAGCATTTT. This gives the protein CASSYEKGEPQHF.

J is TRBJ1-5 and V is TRBV4-1; D uncertain. Germline CDR1 MGHRA, CDR2 YSYEKL. V gave up 0 bases and J gave up 0 bases, with 6 bases separating them. The CDR3 contains 15 residues. The CDR3 nucleotides are TGCGCCAGCAGCCAAGAACCGTATAGCAATCAGCCCCAGCATTTT. This translates into CASSQEPYSNQPQHF.

The rearrangement links TRBV4-3 to TRBJ1-3; no clear D gene. Trimming cost V 2 bases and J 0 bases, with 11 bases left between them. CDR1 LGHNA and CDR2 YSLEER come from the germline V gene. CDR3 size: 16 residues. This CDR3 is CASSQFSGGSGNTIYF. In DNA, the CDR3 is TGCGCCAGCAGCCAATTCTCGGGAGGCTCTGGAAACACCATATATTTT.

This clone was detected only once. V is TRBV5-5 and J is TRBJ2-3, with D possibly matching TRBD1 (5 bases). With 0 bases removed from V and 2 bases from J, the gap between germline ends came to 10 bases. Germline lookup yields CDR1 SGHKS and CDR2 YYEKEE (reference sequence). The length of the CDR3 is 15 residues. CDR3 loop: CASSLGGTTTDTQYF. The CDR3 bases are TGTGCCAGCAGCTTGGGGGGCACAACCACAGATACGCAGTATTTT.

The chain combines TRBV2 with TRBJ1-5, with TRBD1 identical over 8 bases. V lost 1 base, J lost 6 bases, and 8 bases stayed unmatched. Germline assignment: CDR1 SNHLY and CDR2 FYNNEI. This CDR3 has 16 residues. The DNA for the CDR3 is TGTGCCAGCAGTGAAGGCGGCAGGGGGCGAGCTCAGCCCCAGCATTTT. It codes for CASSEGGRGRAQPQHF.